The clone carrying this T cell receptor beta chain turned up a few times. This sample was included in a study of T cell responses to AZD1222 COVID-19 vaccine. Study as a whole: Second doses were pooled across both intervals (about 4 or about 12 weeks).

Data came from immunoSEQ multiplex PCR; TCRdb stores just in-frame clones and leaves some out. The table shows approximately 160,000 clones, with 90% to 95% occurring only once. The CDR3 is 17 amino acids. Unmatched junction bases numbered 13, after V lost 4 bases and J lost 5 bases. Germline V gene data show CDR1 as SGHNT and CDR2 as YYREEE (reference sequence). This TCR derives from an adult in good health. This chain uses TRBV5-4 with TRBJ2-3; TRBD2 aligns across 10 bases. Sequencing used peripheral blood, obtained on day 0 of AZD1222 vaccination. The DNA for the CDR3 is TGTGCCAGCAGCCCTACCTCTGGAGCGGGGGGGCAAGATACGCAGTATTTT. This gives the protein CASSPTSGAGGQDTQYF.